The 6 T cell receptor beta chains below come from one sample, sequenced in a study of identifying expanded T cells in peripheral blood. The protocol was immunoSEQ multiplex PCR, while the TCRdb copy is restricted to in-frame clones and leaves out a portion. Of under 110,000 clones in the sample, around nine tenths were seen once. Sequences were obtained from blood. These TCRs come from a person between 18 and 69 years old in good health.

The rearrangement links TRBV28 to TRBJ2-7; 10 bases agree with TRBD1. Germline trimming cut 2 bases from V and 5 bases from J; bases unmatched to any gene: 3. The CDR3 runs to 14 residues. Germline CDR1 reads MDHEN; CDR2 reads SYDVKM. The DNA of the CDR3 is TGTGCCAGCAGTTTAGGGACAGGGGAAGACGAGCAGTACTTC. Translation: CASSLGTGEDEQYF.

This clone appeared once. V and J are TRBV7-9 and TRBJ2-5; D gene unclear. The germline V gene encodes CDR1 SEHNR and CDR2 FQNEAQ (reference sequence). Trimming took off 8 bases at V and 1 base at J, with 14 bases between the two ends. The CDR3 contains 14 residues. The CDR3 sequence is CASVKDTSQETQYF. In DNA, the CDR3 is TGTGCCAGCGTCAAAGACACCTCCCAAGAGACCCAGTACTTC.

This chain joins TRBV30 and TRBJ2-2, with 7 positions matching TRBD2. CDR1 and CDR2 (germline): GTSNPN, SVGIG (reference sequence). The V segment lost 2 bases and the J segment 2 bases; nucleotides outside the gene matches: 2. This CDR3 comprises 14 residues. Here the CDR3 DNA reads TGTGCCTGGAGTAAGCGGGGAAACACCGGGGAGCTGTTTTTT. Residues: CAWSKRGNTGELFF.

The chain uses TRBV5-6 and TRBJ2-7, with D unresolved. The CDR3 runs to 11 residues. Germline assignment: CDR1 SGHDT and CDR2 YYEEEE. V lost 0 bases to trimming and J lost 7 bases, with 5 bases between them. This CDR3 is CASSLEVEQYF. The CDR3 DNA sequence: TGTGCCAGCAGCTTGGAGGTGGAGCAGTACTTC.

The genes are TRBV4-2 and TRBJ1-5; TRBD1 matches at 7 bases. V was pared by 3 bases and J by 3 bases, with 5 bases of the junction left unmatched. Germline values: CDR1 LGHNA, CDR2 YNFKEQ. CDR3 length equals 15 residues. The DNA for the CDR3 is TGTGCCAGCAGCCACTCGGGACAGCCCAATCAGCCCCAGCATTTT. Its protein is CASSHSGQPNQPQHF.

V and J are TRBV27 and TRBJ2-7; 11 bases match TRBD1. CDR3 length: 14 residues. CDR1 and CDR2 from the germline V gene are MNHEY and SMNVEV (reference sequence). V was clipped by 5 bases and J by 7 bases; unmatched bases: 7. CDR3 coding DNA: TGTGCCAGCAGTCCCCGGGACAGGGGGGATGAGCAGTACTTC. Protein sequence: CASSPRDRGDEQYF.